Listed below are T cell receptor beta chains from one sample, sequenced in a study of lymphopenia after photon versus proton radiotherapy. Method: immunoSEQ multiplex PCR; TCRdb's copy keeps in-frame clones and lacks some. The sample lists 23,000 or so clones; 87% were seen once. Sequences were derived from peripheral blood, sampled from a patient treated with photon-based radiotherapy. These receptors were taken from a man between 45 and 60 years old with gastric cancer. Each CDR3 is given with its conserved first and last residue. The D gene is left open where the match is weak. Size is omitted from some rows. Given values are once, few, many or a class for expanded clones.

V gene	clone size	J gene	D gene	CDR3 DNA	CDR3 protein
TRBV6-1	NA	TRBJ1-6	TRBD1	TGTGCCAGCAGTGAAGGGACAGGGAATTCACCCCTCCACTTT	CASSEGTGNSPLHF
TRBV12-5	NA	TRBJ2-7	TRBD1	TGTGCTAGTGGTTTGGGCGGGACAGGGTTTTCCTACGAGCAGTACTTC	CASGLGGTGFSYEQYF
TRBV20-1	NA	TRBJ2-3	NA	TGCAGTGCTAGAGGTGGCCATACGCAGTATTTT	CSARGGHTQYF
TRBV6-4	NA	TRBJ2-3	NA	TGTGCCAGCAGGGGAGTTCGGGGGCCAGGAGATACGCAGTATTTT	CASRGVRGPGDTQYF
TRBV5-5	NA	TRBJ1-4	NA	TGTGCCAGCAGCCTCGTCGGCGGAGGGGAAAAACTGTTTTTT	CASSLVGGGEKLFF
TRBV6-1	NA	TRBJ1-4	TRBD1	TGTGCCAGCAGTGAAGAAGGACAGGGAAAACTGTTTTTT	CASSEEGQGKLFF
TRBV5-6	NA	TRBJ2-3	NA	TGTGCCAGCAACCTACTTCTACAGTCAGATACGCAGTATTTT	CASNLLLQSDTQYF
TRBV15	NA	TRBJ2-2	NA	TGTGCCACCTGGGCGAGGGCGGCGAACACCGGGGAGCTGTTTTTT	CATWARAANTGELFF
TRBV29-1	NA	TRBJ1-2	NA	TGCAGCGCCTTGGTCGCGGGGAAGGATGGCTACACCTTC	CSALVAGKDGYTF
TRBV9	few	TRBJ1-2	NA	TGTGCCAGCAGCCCAGACGGGCGACTTAGCGGTGGCTACACCTTC	CASSPDGRLSGGYTF
TRBV14	NA	TRBJ2-7	NA	TGTGCCAGCAGCCCTACCCAGGGCTCCTACGAGCAGTACTTC	CASSPTQGSYEQYF
TRBV6-6	NA	TRBJ1-2	NA	TGTGCCAGCAGTTACTCGGGGAGTATTCACTATGGCTACACCTTC	CASSYSGSIHYGYTF
TRBV7-3	NA	TRBJ2-7	NA	TGTGCCAGCAGCTTTGGTCCAGGGGAAGGCGAGCAGTACTTC	CASSFGPGEGEQYF
TRBV13	NA	TRBJ2-1	NA	TGTGCCAGCAGCTCCGGGACACGGTACAATGAGCAGTTCTTC	CASSSGTRYNEQFF
TRBV7-3	NA	TRBJ2-1	TRBD1	TGTGCCAGCAGCCCCACTAGGGGACAGGCGAATGAGCAGTTCTTC	CASSPTRGQANEQFF
TRBV10-1	NA	TRBJ2-4	NA	TGCGCCAGCAGTCTGCAGGGTGAGGGCATTCAGTACTTC	CASSLQGEGIQYF
TRBV7-3	NA	TRBJ2-2	NA	TGTGCCAGCAGCCCCGGCGGGGCAACCACCGGGGAGCTGTTTTTT	CASSPGGATTGELFF
TRBV5-5	NA	TRBJ2-5	NA	TGTGCCAGCAGCTTGGCCGCAGCCCGAGAGACCCAGTACTTC	CASSLAAARETQYF
TRBV5-1	NA	TRBJ1-5	TRBD1	TGCGCCAGCAGCCAGGGGGCAGGCAATCAGCCCCAGCATTTT	CASSQGAGNQPQHF
TRBV10-1	few	TRBJ1-1	NA	TGCGCCAGCAGTGCGTCCCGGGGATACACTGAAGCTTTCTTT	CASSASRGYTEAFF
TRBV19	NA	TRBJ1-3	TRBD1	TGTGCCAGTAGTACCCGCCGGGACAGGGGTCTTATAGCTGGAAACACCATATATTTT	CASSTRRDRGLIAGNTIYF
TRBV5-1	NA	TRBJ1-2	NA	TGCGCCAGCAGCTTGGCCAGGAACTATGGCTACACCTTC	CASSLARNYGYTF
TRBV13	NA	TRBJ1-1	NA	TGTGCCAGCAGCTTAGGGTATCTGAGGGCTGAAGCTTTCTTT	CASSLGYLRAEAFF
TRBV6-6	NA	TRBJ2-2	NA	TGTGCCAGCAGTTACGCGGGGGCTCTGAACACCGGGGAGCTGTTTTTT	CASSYAGALNTGELFF
TRBV30	few	TRBJ1-2	NA	TGTGCCTGGAGCCACACGACAGAAAACTATGGCTACACCTTC	CAWSHTTENYGYTF
TRBV10-3	NA	TRBJ2-2	TRBD2	TGTGCCATCCTGAGCGGGGGGCGGAACACCGGGGAGCTGTTTTTT	CAILSGGRNTGELFF
TRBV27	NA	TRBJ1-1	NA	TGTGCCAGCAGAAGGGGGAAAACTGAAGCTTTCTTT	CASRRGKTEAFF
TRBV10-1	NA	TRBJ1-1	NA	TGCGCCAGCAGTGAAAGCCAGGGGCGAACTGAAGCTTTCTTT	CASSESQGRTEAFF
TRBV7-2	NA	TRBJ2-5	TRBD2	TGTGCCAGCAGCACGAGGACTAGCGGAGACCAAGAGACCCAGTACTTC	CASSTRTSGDQETQYF
TRBV30	NA	TRBJ1-1	NA	TGTGCCTGGAGTGAGACGTTGAACACTGAAGCTTTCTTT	CAWSETLNTEAFF
TRBV9	NA	TRBJ2-1	TRBD2	TGTGCCAGCAGCACCCGGACTAGCGGGGGGCCTTACAATGAGCAGTTCTTC	CASSTRTSGGPYNEQFF
TRBV29-1	few	TRBJ1-6	NA	TGCAGCGTTGGGGACATCAATTCACCCCTCCACTTT	CSVGDINSPLHF
TRBV7-9	NA	TRBJ2-1	NA	TGTGCCAGCAGCTTAGATGGTCGTCACAATGAGCAGTTCTTC	CASSLDGRHNEQFF
TRBV5-1	NA	TRBJ1-2	NA	TGCGCCAGCAGCTCCGCCGGGACCATCTATGGCTACACCTTC	CASSSAGTIYGYTF
TRBV7-7	NA	TRBJ2-6	NA	TGTGCCAGCAGCCTCGAACCAAACTCTGGGGCCAACGTCCTGACTTTC	CASSLEPNSGANVLTF
TRBV19	NA	TRBJ1-1	NA	TGTGCCAGTAGTCTGGATTTAACTGAAGCTTTCTTT	CASSLDLTEAFF
TRBV19	NA	TRBJ1-1	NA	TGTGCCAGTACCATACCGGGCAGTTACACTGAAGCTTTCTTT	CASTIPGSYTEAFF
TRBV6-5	few	TRBJ1-2	TRBD1	TGTGCCAGCAGTTCGTATCCCCCGGGACAGAACTATGGCTACACCTTC	CASSSYPPGQNYGYTF
TRBV18	NA	TRBJ1-2	TRBD1	TGTGCCAGCTCACCACCCGAGGGGGCGAACTATGGCTACACCTTC	CASSPPEGANYGYTF
TRBV5-5	NA	TRBJ1-1	NA	TGTGCCAGCATACGTGGCAGGGCAAACACTGAAGCTTTCTTT	CASIRGRANTEAFF
TRBV2	NA	TRBJ1-5	TRBD1	TGTGCCAGCAGTGAGGGACAGGTTAGCAATCAGCCCCAGCATTTT	CASSEGQVSNQPQHF
TRBV19	NA	TRBJ1-5	TRBD1	TGTGCCAGTACGTGGGGGACAGGGCAGCCCCAGCATTTT	CASTWGTGQPQHF
TRBV18	NA	TRBJ2-1	NA	TGTGCCAGCTCACCACGGGGGGGGCCCCTTCAGGGTGAGCAGTTCTTC	CASSPRGGPLQGEQFF
TRBV6-5	few	TRBJ2-5	NA	TGTGCCAGCAGTTACGATCCGGGAAAGGGAGAGACCCAGTACTTC	CASSYDPGKGETQYF
TRBV5-1	NA	TRBJ1-5	NA	TGCGCCAGCAGCTCGTCAGGGAACAGCAATCAGCCCCAGCATTTT	CASSSSGNSNQPQHF
TRBV5-1	NA	TRBJ2-2	NA	TGCGCCAGCAGCTTATCTTCACTGCTAAACACCGGGGAGCTGTTTTTT	CASSLSSLLNTGELFF
TRBV28	NA	TRBJ2-3	TRBD1	TGTGCCAGCGTCGGGGCAGGGGGCATGAATACGCAGTATTTT	CASVGAGGMNTQYF
TRBV4-1	NA	TRBJ2-3	TRBD1	TGCGCCAGCAACGCAGGGGGTACAGGAGAAGGAGATACGCAGTATTTT	CASNAGGTGEGDTQYF
TRBV7-9	NA	TRBJ2-2	NA	TGTGCCAGCAGCTTACCGGGACACCTGAACACCGGGGAGCTGTTTTTT	CASSLPGHLNTGELFF
TRBV18	NA	TRBJ2-5	TRBD1	TGTGCCAGCTCATCCGGGACAGCCCAAGAGACCCAGTACTTC	CASSSGTAQETQYF
TRBV19	NA	TRBJ2-7	TRBD1	TGTGCCAGTAGTACCACGGGACAGGGTTACTACGAGCAGTACTTC	CASSTTGQGYYEQYF
TRBV29-1	NA	TRBJ2-3	NA	TGCAGCGTTGGTTATCAACTTTCCACAGATACGCAGTATTTT	CSVGYQLSTDTQYF
TRBV10-1	NA	TRBJ2-6	TRBD1	TGCGCCAGCAGTGAGGGGGTGGGGACAGGGAGATTTGGGGCCAACGTCCTGACTTTC	CASSEGVGTGRFGANVLTF
TRBV7-2	NA	TRBJ2-2	NA	TGTGCCAGCGGAACTGTGGGAAGCACCGGGGAGCTGTTTTTT	CASGTVGSTGELFF
TRBV9	NA	TRBJ2-3	TRBD2	TGTGCCAGCAGCGTTACTAGCGGGGGGCGGTTATACACAGATACGCAGTATTTT	CASSVTSGGRLYTDTQYF
TRBV5-8	NA	TRBJ1-5	NA	TGTGCCAGCAGCCCCCCAGGCAGGCTACTCAATCAGCCCCAGCATTTT	CASSPPGRLLNQPQHF
TRBV4-2	NA	TRBJ1-4	NA	TGTGCCAGCAGCCAAGGGGGCGCGAATGAAAAACTGTTTTTT	CASSQGGANEKLFF
TRBV6-6	NA	TRBJ1-5	NA	TGTGCCAGCAGTTACGGGACGATCGATCAGCCCCAGCATTTT	CASSYGTIDQPQHF